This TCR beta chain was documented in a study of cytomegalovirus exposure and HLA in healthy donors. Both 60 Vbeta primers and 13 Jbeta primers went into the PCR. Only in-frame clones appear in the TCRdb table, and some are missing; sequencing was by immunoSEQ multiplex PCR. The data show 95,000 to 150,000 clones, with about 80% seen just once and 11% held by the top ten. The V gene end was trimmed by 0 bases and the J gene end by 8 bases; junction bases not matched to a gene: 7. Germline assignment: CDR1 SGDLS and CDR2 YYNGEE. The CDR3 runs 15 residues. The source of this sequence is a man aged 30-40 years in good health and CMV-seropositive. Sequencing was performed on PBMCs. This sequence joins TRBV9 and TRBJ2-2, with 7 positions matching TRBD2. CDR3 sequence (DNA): TGTGCCAGCAGCGTAGGCGGGAGTAGGTTTGGGGAGCTGTTTTTT. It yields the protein CASSVGGSRFGELFF.